The 17 T cell receptor beta chains below were found in one sample sequenced in a study of blood T cell repertoires in COVID-19. The method was immunoSEQ multiplex PCR; TCRdb's version includes in-frame clones alone and lacks a portion of them. Among some 100,000 clones listed, roughly 88% were seen once. The sequencing input was peripheral blood. These receptors all come from a woman between 70 and 85 years old with acute or convalescent COVID-19.

V usage is TRBV30 and J usage is TRBJ2-5; 8 nucleotides agree with TRBD1. V lost 7 bases to trimming and J lost 2 bases; unmatched junction nucleotides: 9. This CDR3 spans 14 amino acids. Per germline, CDR1 GTSNPN and CDR2 SVGIG (reference sequence). CDR3 amino acids: CASNRGVGQETQYF. The CDR3 coding sequence is TGTGCCTCAAACAGGGGGGTGGGACAAGAGACCCAGTACTTC.

The CDR3 sequence: CASSLVGGTIGYTF. The CDR3 bases are TGTGCCAGCAGCTTGGTCGGGGGGACCATCGGCTACACCTTC. The chain uses TRBV5-4 and TRBJ1-2; the D gene is possibly TRBD1 (5 bases). The CDR3 has 14 amino acids. V was pared by 0 bases and J by 8 bases, with 14 bases between. CDR1 SGHNT and CDR2 YYREEE come from the germline V gene (reference sequence).

This clone showed up just once. The chain links TRBV10-2 to TRBJ2-7; TRBD2 matches at 14 bases. The CDR3 runs 17 residues. Germline V lookup: CDR1 WSHSY, CDR2 SAAADI. With 6 bases clipped from V and 5 bases from J, the junction kept 12 bases outside the gene matches. The CDR3, as DNA: TGCGCCAGCAGCCTGACCGGACTAGCGGGAGGACAGGACGAGCAGTACTTC. Amino acid sequence: CASSLTGLAGGQDEQYF.

The chain uses TRBV6-5 and TRBJ1-4; D is perhaps TRBD1 (5 bases). Looked up from germline, CDR1 is MNHEY and CDR2 is SVGAGI. The CDR3 covers 15 residues. Trimming cost V 0 bases and J 1 base, with 6 bases left between them. DNA of the CDR3: TGTGCCAGCAGTTACTCCCAGGGAACTAATGAAAAACTGTTTTTT. This gives the protein CASSYSQGTNEKLFF.

The V call is TRBV9, the J call TRBJ2-1; TRBD1 matches at 9 bases. Per germline, CDR1 SGDLS and CDR2 YYNGEE. With V trimmed by 3 bases and J by 2 bases, 6 bases remained unmatched. The CDR3 has 16 amino acids. CDR3 protein: CASSGPDRGAYNEQFF. DNA for the CDR3: TGTGCCAGCAGCGGACCGGACAGGGGAGCCTACAATGAGCAGTTCTTC.

The chain combines TRBV7-3 with TRBJ2-1, with TRBD2 as a possible D gene (5 bases). V was cut by 4 bases and J by 0 bases, with 10 bases left in between. CDR3 length equals 15 residues. Germline CDR1 and CDR2: SGHTA and FQGTGA. The CDR3 here is CASSSDSSSYNEQFF. CDR3 bases: TGTGCCAGCAGCTCGGACTCGAGCTCCTACAATGAGCAGTTCTTC.

The chain links TRBV9 to TRBJ1-6; no definite D call. The length of the CDR3 is 18 residues. Trimming shortened V by 3 bases and J by 2 bases, and 18 bases separated the two germline ends. The germline V gene encodes CDR1 SGDLS and CDR2 YYNGEE. The CDR3 spells CASSGGKGGSAYNSPLHF. DNA for the CDR3: TGTGCCAGCAGCGGGGGTAAGGGAGGATCGGCCTATAATTCACCCCTCCACTTT.

This chain uses TRBV18 with TRBJ1-2; 8 bases fit TRBD1. The V gene's germline CDR1 is KGHSH and CDR2 LQKENI. The CDR3 length is 13 residues. V lost 3 bases and J lost 6; bases outside the gene matches: 3. CDR3 in amino acids: CASSPTGANGYTF. For the CDR3, the DNA is TGTGCCAGCTCACCGACAGGGGCGAATGGCTACACCTTC.

The CDR3 region has the DNA TGTGCCAGCAGCCAAGGGACAGTGGTACAAGGTTGGCACGAGCAGTACTTC. It translates to CASSQGTVVQGWHEQYF. J is TRBJ2-7 and V is TRBV3-1 (or the pseudogene TRBV3-2), with D tentatively TRBD1 (6 bases). Trimming took off 1 base at V and 5 bases at J, with 21 bases between the two ends. The CDR3 has 17 amino acids. Germline loops: CDR1 LGHDT, CDR2 YNNKEL (reference sequence).

V is TRBV7-8 and J is TRBJ2-7; 9 bases are shared with TRBD2. CDR3 length: 16 residues. The germline V gene has CDR1 SGHVS and CDR2 FQNEAQ. The V segment lost 2 bases and the J segment 0 bases; nucleotides outside the gene matches: 5. CDR3 in DNA: TGTGCCAGCAGCTTATCGTCAGCGGGGGGCTCCTACGAGCAGTACTTC. It specifies CASSLSSAGGSYEQYF.

This clone was counted once. The chain employs TRBV13 and TRBJ1-1; D is perhaps TRBD1 (5 bases). Trimming shortened V by 8 bases and J by 5 bases, and 12 bases separated the two germline ends. CDR3 length equals 12 residues. Germline V CDR1 and CDR2: PRHDT, FYEKMQ (reference sequence). The CDR3 DNA sequence: TGTGCCAGCTCTCAGGGTGGGACTGAAGCTTTCTTT. Protein: CASSQGGTEAFF.

The CDR3 spells CASTQGQGSGYTF. The CDR3 DNA is TGCGCCAGCACCCAAGGACAGGGTAGCGGCTACACCTTC. This chain connects TRBV5-1 to TRBJ1-2; TRBD1 aligns across 8 bases. The CDR3 length is 13 residues. Germline V lookup: CDR1 SGHRS, CDR2 YFSETQ. Trimming took 6 bases from V and 8 from J; bases not matched to a gene: 9. The variable domain in full, with the rest retrieved from reference TRBV5-1 and TRBJ1-2, is KAGVTQTPRYLIKTRGQQVTLSCSPISGHRSVSWYQQTPGQGLQFLFEYFSETQRNKGNFPGRFSGRQFSNSRSEMNVSTLELGDSALYLCASTQGQGSGYTFGSGTRLTVV.

This chain links TRBV4-1 with TRBJ1-1, with 8 bases lining up with TRBD1. The CDR3 contains 13 residues. J lost 4 bases, V lost 4 bases, and 2 bases had no gene match. Germline V gene lookup returns CDR1 MGHRA and CDR2 YSYEKL. The CDR3 loop is CASSLGQGTEAFF. The CDR3 DNA is TGCGCCAGCAGCCTCGGACAGGGCACTGAAGCTTTCTTT.

This clone was seen just once. As DNA, the CDR3 is TGTGCCAGCAGCTTATACCTCGCTACCGAAGCTTTCTTT. Translating gives CASSLYLATEAFF. The chain employs TRBV7-9 and TRBJ1-1; no clear D gene. Trimming stripped 2 bases from V and 8 bases from J, with 12 bases between. CDR1 and CDR2 (germline): SEHNR, FQNEAQ (reference sequence). CDR3 length equals 13 residues.

This chain connects TRBV7-8 to TRBJ2-2; a possible D gene is TRBD1 (6 bases). Deletions cut 1 base from V and 7 bases from J, with 13 bases between. The CDR3 covers 15 residues. Germline-derived CDR1 and CDR2 are SGHVS and FQNEAQ. CDR3 sequence reads: CASSLGQAEGGELFF. CDR3 in DNA: TGTGCCAGCAGCTTAGGACAGGCCGAAGGCGGGGAGCTGTTTTTT. Complete variable domain (other parts from reference TRBV7-8 and TRBJ2-2): GAGVSQSPRYKVAKRGQDVALRCDPISGHVSLFWYQQALGQGPEFLTYFQNEAQLDKSGLPSDRFFAERPEGSVSTLKIQRTQQEDSAVYLCASSLGQAEGGELFFGEGSRLTVL.

The chain uses TRBV29-1 and TRBJ2-5; possible D gene TRBD2, 6 bases. From germline, CDR1 is SQVTM and CDR2 ANQGSEA. This CDR3 has 13 residues. With 4 bases removed from V and 4 bases from J, the gap between germline ends came to 13 bases. This CDR3 is CSVVWGVGETQYF. In DNA, the CDR3 is TGCAGCGTTGTTTGGGGGGTGGGAGAGACCCAGTACTTC.

This clone was counted only a few times. V usage is TRBV5-6 and J usage is TRBJ2-2, with D possibly matching TRBD2 (5 bases). The CDR3 has 15 amino acids. CDR1 is SGHDT, CDR2 YYEEEE, per germline. The V end lost 0 bases, the J end lost 6 bases, and 12 bases lay between the germline ends. CDR3 protein: CASSLGPERAGELFF. CDR3 nucleotide sequence: TGTGCCAGCAGCTTGGGTCCCGAGAGGGCCGGGGAGCTGTTTTTT. Variable domain in full (rest from reference TRBV5-6 and TRBJ2-2): DAGVTQSPTHLIKTRGQQVTLRCSPKSGHDTVSWYQQALGQGPQFIFQYYEEEERQRGNFPDRFSGHQFPNYSSELNVNALLLGDSALYLCASSLGPERAGELFFGEGSRLTVL.